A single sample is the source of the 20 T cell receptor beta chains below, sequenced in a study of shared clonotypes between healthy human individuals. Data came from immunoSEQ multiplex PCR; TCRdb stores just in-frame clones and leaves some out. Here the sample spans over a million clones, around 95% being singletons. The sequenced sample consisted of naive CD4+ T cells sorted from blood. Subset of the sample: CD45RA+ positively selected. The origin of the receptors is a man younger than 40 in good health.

The CDR3 sequence: CASSKTGGSNEKLFF. The CDR3 DNA follows: TGTGCCAGCAGCAAGACAGGGGGCTCTAATGAAAAACTGTTTTTT. This rearrangement joins TRBV7-9 to TRBJ1-4; 10 bases map to TRBD1. The CDR3 has 15 residues. J gave up 3 bases and V 5 bases, and 3 bases lay outside the gene matches. Germline-derived CDR1 and CDR2 are SEHNR and FQNEAQ (reference sequence). Supplemented by reference TRBV7-9 and TRBJ1-4, the full variable domain reads DTGVSQNPRHKITKRGQNVTFRCDPISEHNRLYWYRQTLGQGPEFLTYFQNEAQLEKSRLLSDRFSAERPKGSFSTLEIQRTEQGDSAMYLCASSKTGGSNEKLFFGSGTQLSVL.

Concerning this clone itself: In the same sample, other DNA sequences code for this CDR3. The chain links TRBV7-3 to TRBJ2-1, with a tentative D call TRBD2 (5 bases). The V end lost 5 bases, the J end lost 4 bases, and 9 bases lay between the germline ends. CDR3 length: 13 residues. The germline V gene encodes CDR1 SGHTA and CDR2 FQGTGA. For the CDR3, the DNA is TGTGCCAGCAGCGGTGGACTTTACAATGAGCAGTTCTTC. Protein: CASSGGLYNEQFF. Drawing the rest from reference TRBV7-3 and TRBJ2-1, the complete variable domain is GAGVSQTPSNKVTEKGKYVELRCDPISGHTALYWYRQSLGQGPEFLIYFQGTGAADDSGLPNDRFFAVRPEGSVSTLKIQRTERGDSAVYLCASSGGLYNEQFFGPGTRLTVL.

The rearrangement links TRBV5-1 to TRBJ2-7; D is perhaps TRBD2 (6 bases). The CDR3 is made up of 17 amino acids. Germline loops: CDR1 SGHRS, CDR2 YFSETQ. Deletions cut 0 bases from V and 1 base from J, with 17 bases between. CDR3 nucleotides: TGCGCCAGCAGCTTGGAGGCCCTAGGAGGGAATTCCTACGAGCAGTACTTC. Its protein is CASSLEALGGNSYEQYF. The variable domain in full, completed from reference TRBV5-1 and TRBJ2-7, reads KAGVTQTPRYLIKTRGQQVTLSCSPISGHRSVSWYQQTPGQGLQFLFEYFSETQRNKGNFPGRFSGRQFSNSRSEMNVSTLELGDSALYLCASSLEALGGNSYEQYFGPGTRLTVT.

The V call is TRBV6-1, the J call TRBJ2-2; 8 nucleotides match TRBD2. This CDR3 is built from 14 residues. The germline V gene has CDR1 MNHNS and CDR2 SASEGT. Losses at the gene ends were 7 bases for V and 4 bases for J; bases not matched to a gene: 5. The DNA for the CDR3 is TGTGCCAGCAACCAACTAGCGGTCACCGGGGAGCTGTTTTTT. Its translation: CASNQLAVTGELFF.

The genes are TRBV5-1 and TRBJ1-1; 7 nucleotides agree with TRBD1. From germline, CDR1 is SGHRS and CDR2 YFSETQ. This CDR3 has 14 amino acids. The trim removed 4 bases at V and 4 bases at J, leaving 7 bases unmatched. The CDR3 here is CASSPQGGITEAFF. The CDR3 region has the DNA TGCGCCAGCAGCCCGCAGGGGGGCATCACTGAAGCTTTCTTT.

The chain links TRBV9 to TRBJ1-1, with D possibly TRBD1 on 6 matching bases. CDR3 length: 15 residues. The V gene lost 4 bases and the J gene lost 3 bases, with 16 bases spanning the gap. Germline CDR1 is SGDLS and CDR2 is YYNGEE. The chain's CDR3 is CASSTHGGGHTEAFF. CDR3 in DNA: TGTGCCAGCAGCACCCACGGGGGCGGGCACACTGAAGCTTTCTTT.

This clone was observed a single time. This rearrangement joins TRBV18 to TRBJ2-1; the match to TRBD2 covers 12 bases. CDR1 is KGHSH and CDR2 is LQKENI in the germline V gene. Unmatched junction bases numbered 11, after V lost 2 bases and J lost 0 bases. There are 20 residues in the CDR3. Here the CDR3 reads CASSPVETSGGLTSYNEQFF. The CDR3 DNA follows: TGTGCCAGCTCACCAGTCGAGACTAGCGGGGGTTTAACCTCCTACAATGAGCAGTTCTTC.

CDR3 DNA: TGTGCCAGCAGTTTACAGGGGCCGGATGGCTACACCTTC. This gives the protein CASSLQGPDGYTF. The rearrangement joins TRBV6-6 to TRBJ1-2; TRBD1 matches at 7 bases. CDR3 size: 13 residues. Losses at the gene ends were 4 bases for V and 6 bases for J; bases not matched to a gene: 5. CDR1 is MNHNY, CDR2 SVGAGI, per germline (reference sequence).

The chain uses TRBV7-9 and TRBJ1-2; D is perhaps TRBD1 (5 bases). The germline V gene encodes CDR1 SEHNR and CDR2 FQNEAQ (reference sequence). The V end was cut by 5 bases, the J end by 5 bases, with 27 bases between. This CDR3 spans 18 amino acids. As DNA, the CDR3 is TGTGCCAGCAGCCCCCTCCCCTCAAGGGGCTACCTTGTATATGGCTACACCTTC. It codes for CASSPLPSRGYLVYGYTF.

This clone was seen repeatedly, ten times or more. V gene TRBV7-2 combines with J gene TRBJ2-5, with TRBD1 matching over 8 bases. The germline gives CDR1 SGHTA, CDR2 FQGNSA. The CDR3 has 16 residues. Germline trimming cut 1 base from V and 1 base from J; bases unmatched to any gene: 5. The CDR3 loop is CASSLDRGRIQETQYF. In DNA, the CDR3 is TGTGCCAGCAGCTTAGACAGGGGGAGAATCCAAGAGACCCAGTACTTC.

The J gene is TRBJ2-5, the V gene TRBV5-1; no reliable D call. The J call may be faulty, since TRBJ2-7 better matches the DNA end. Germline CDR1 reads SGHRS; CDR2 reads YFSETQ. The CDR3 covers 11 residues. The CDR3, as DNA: TGCGCCAGCAGCTTGGGTTACGAGCAGTACTTC. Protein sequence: CASSLGYEQYF.

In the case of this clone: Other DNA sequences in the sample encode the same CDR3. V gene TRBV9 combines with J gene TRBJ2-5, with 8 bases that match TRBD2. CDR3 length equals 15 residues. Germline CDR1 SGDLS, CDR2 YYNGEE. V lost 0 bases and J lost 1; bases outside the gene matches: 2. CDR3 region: CASSVAAGGQETQYF. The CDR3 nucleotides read TGTGCCAGCAGCGTAGCGGCGGGGGGCCAAGAGACCCAGTACTTC. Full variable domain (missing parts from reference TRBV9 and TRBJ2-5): DSGVTQTPKHLITATGQRVTLRCSPRSGDLSVYWYQQSLDQGLQFLIQYYNGEERAKGNILERFSAQQFPDLHSELNLSSLELGDSALYFCASSVAAGGQETQYFGPGTRLLVL.

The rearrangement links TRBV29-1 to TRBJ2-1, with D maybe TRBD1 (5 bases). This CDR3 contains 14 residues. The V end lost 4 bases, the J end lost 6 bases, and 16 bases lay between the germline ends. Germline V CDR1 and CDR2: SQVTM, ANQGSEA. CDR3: CSVVGRVSGNEQFF. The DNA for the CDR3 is TGCAGCGTTGTGGGCAGGGTATCTGGCAATGAGCAGTTCTTC.

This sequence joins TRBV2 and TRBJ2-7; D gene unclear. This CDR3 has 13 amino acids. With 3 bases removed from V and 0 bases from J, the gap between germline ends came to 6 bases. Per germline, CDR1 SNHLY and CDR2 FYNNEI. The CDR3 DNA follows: TGTGCCAGCAGTGAGCCAGACTCCTACGAGCAGTACTTC. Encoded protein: CASSEPDSYEQYF.

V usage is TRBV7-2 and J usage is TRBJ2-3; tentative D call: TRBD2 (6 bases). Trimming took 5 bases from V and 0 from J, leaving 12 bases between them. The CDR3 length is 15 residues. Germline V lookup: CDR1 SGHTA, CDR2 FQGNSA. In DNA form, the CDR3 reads TGTGCCAGCAGCACGGGGACTCCTAGCACAGATACGCAGTATTTT. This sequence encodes CASSTGTPSTDTQYF.

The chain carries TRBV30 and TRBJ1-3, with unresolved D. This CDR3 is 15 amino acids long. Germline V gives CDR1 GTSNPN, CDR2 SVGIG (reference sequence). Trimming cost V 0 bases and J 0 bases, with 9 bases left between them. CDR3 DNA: TGTGCCTGGAGTGTGAGGGCGAGCTCTGGAAACACCATATATTTT. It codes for CAWSVRASSGNTIYF.

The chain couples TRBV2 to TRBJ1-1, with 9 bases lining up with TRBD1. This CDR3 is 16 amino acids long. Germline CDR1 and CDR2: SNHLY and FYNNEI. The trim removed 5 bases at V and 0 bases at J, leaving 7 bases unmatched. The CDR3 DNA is TGTGCCAGCAGTTCCGGGACAGGGATAATGAACACTGAAGCTTTCTTT. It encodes CASSSGTGIMNTEAFF.

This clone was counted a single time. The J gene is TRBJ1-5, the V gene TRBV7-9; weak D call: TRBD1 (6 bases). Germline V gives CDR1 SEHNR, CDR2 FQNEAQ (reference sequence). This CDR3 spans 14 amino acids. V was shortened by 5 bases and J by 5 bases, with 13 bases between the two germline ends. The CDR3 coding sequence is TGTGCCAGCAGCCAAGACAGGAGGGATCAGCCCCAGCATTTT. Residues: CASSQDRRDQPQHF.

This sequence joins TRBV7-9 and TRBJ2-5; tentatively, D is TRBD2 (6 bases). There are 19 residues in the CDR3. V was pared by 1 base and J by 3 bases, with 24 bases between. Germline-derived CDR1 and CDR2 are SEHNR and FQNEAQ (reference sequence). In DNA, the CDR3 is TGTGCCAGCAGCTTAGTTTCCGGGAGCGAGGGGTTTCGGAAAGAGACCCAGTACTTC. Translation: CASSLVSGSEGFRKETQYF.

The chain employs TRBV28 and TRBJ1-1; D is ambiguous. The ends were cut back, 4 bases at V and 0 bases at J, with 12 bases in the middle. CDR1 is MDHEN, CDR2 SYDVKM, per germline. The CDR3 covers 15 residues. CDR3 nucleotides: TGTGCCAGCAGTTCCGCCAGTACTATGAACACTGAAGCTTTCTTT. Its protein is CASSSASTMNTEAFF.